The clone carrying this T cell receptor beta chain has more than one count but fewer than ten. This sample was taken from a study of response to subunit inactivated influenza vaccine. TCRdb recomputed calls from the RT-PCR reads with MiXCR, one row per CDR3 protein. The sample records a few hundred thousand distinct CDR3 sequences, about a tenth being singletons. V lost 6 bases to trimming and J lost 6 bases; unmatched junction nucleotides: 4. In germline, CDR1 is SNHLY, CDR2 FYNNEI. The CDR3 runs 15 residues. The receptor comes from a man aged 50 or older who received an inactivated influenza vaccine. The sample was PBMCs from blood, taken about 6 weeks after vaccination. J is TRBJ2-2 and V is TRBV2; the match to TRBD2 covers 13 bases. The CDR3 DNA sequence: TGTGCCAGCAGCGCCACTAGCGGGGGGGCCGGGGAGCTGTTTTTT. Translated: CASSATSGGAGELFF.